This TCR beta chain is from a study of response to subunit inactivated influenza vaccine. The CDR3 totals 13 residues. The germline V gene encodes CDR1 MDHEN and CDR2 SYDVKM. Trimming shortened V by 10 bases and J by 4 bases, and 14 bases separated the two germline ends. This clonotype has a handful of counts. As yet, its antigen is unknown. TCRdb processed the RT-PCR reads anew with MiXCR; each CDR3 protein has one entry. The data hold about 700,000 distinct CDR3 sequences, with approximately 13% observed a single time. Study outcomes and limitations: The authors suggested that few new T cells are recruited per seasonal influenza vaccination.

The sequence was obtained from a man aged 50 to 59 who received an inactivated influenza vaccine. The chain recombines TRBV28 with TRBJ1-5; D possibly corresponds to TRBD1 (5 bases). The sequencing here drew on PBMCs from blood, taken roughly 15 days before vaccination. CDR3 DNA sequence: TGTGCCAACCAGGCCAGGACAAATCAGCCCCAGCATTTT. Protein product: CANQARTNQPQHF.